A selection of T cell receptor beta chains follows, all from one sample in a study of shared clonotypes between healthy human individuals. Only in-frame clones appear in the TCRdb table, and some are missing; sequencing was by immunoSEQ multiplex PCR. The sample has millions of clones, around 95% seen once. The source material was naive CD4+ T cells sorted from blood. The receptors here all came from a man younger than 35 in good health. Each CDR3 is given with its conserved first and last residue. Each record gives: V gene, D gene, J gene, CDR3 protein. The D gene is left open where the match is weak.

TRBV5-1	TRBD2	TRBJ2-7	CASSLGGGRGEQYF
TRBV5-6	-	TRBJ2-5	CASSLGQGMETQYF
TRBV30	TRBD2	TRBJ2-4	CAWSVAGGLKNIQYF
TRBV30	-	TRBJ1-2	CAWSVRRALAGYTF
TRBV4-3	-	TRBJ1-5	CASSQDGWGQQPQHF
TRBV4-1	-	TRBJ2-3	CASSQASSTGTDTQYF
TRBV6-5	-	TRBJ1-5	CASSPQGTFNQPQHF
TRBV7-6	TRBD1	TRBJ1-2	CASSLAPQGAGGYTF
TRBV7-2	-	TRBJ2-7	CASSPDAYEQYF
TRBV10-1	TRBD1	TRBJ1-2	CASSEGQGPHTF
TRBV7-9	-	TRBJ1-6	CASSLVSNSPLHF
TRBV30	TRBD1	TRBJ1-4	CAWRLTGVEGKLFF
TRBV19	-	TRBJ2-3	CASSIGGQGKTDTQYF
TRBV19	-	TRBJ2-1	CASRPGGSYNEQFF
TRBV11-2	-	TRBJ2-1	CASSQTPPGQQFF
TRBV19	TRBD1	TRBJ2-7	CASSYGTGGSNEQYF
TRBV28	-	TRBJ2-1	CASSFGWGGGWNEQFF
TRBV6-1	-	TRBJ1-2	CASSARQATNYGYTF
TRBV30	TRBD2	TRBJ2-5	CAWKLAGASTQYF
TRBV2	-	TRBJ2-2	CASTEPRGSSNTGELFF
TRBV5-4	-	TRBJ2-5	CASSSGTEETQYF
TRBV6-5	-	TRBJ1-2	CASTQPGPPGYTF
TRBV11-2	-	TRBJ2-2	CASSFLGAKSPGELFF
TRBV4-1	-	TRBJ1-2	CASSTAGGHNYGYTF
TRBV25-1	TRBD1	TRBJ1-2	CASSSRTGTDAAGYTF
TRBV2	-	TRBJ2-7	CASTMTSTYEQYF
TRBV5-1	TRBD1	TRBJ1-3	CASSWGGFSGTADSGNTIYF
TRBV4-1	TRBD2	TRBJ2-1	CASSSPGTSGLNEQFF
TRBV5-1	-	TRBJ1-5	CASSFGGPGQPQHF
TRBV7-2	-	TRBJ2-2	CASSLLGTGELFF
TRBV9	TRBD1	TRBJ1-2	CASSGRTGSNYGYTF
TRBV13	-	TRBJ1-1	CASSWRGTEAFF
TRBV9	TRBD2	TRBJ2-1	CASSVGVAGGRNEQFF
TRBV30	-	TRBJ1-4	CAWSHGVVGEKLFF
TRBV6-5	-	TRBJ2-7	CASSYSGLLELEQYF
TRBV5-1	-	TRBJ1-3	CASPRQVSGNTIYF
TRBV4-1	-	TRBJ2-5	CASSQDPADAGPIQETQYF
TRBV11-2	-	TRBJ2-3	CASSLGLGGMNTQYF
TRBV10-2	-	TRBJ1-3	CASSESRPNSGNTIYF
TRBV7-2	TRBD1	TRBJ1-2	CASSYPQGGYGYTF
TRBV18	TRBD1	TRBJ1-5	CASSPGTGGGQPQHF